The 9 T cell receptor beta chains listed next were all sequenced from one sample in a study of cytomegalovirus exposure and HLA in healthy donors (dated 2017 in TCRdb). The library was built by means of the immunoSEQ multiplex PCR assay. A mixture of 60 forward primers for TCR Vbeta segments and 13 reverse primers for TCR Jbeta segments was used in the multiplex PCR. TCRdb carries this immuneACCESS record with in-frame sequences only. Its versions omit some clonotypes, under half of them owing to an unresolved V gene in the studies checked, with the rest unexplained. The sample yields about 89,000 clones; approximately 76% were counted once. The ten largest clones add up to 10% of the sample. The specimen was PBMCs. The source of these receptors is a young man in good health and CMV-seropositive.

This clone has only a few counts. V usage is TRBV6-1 and J usage is TRBJ1-4; the D gene is possibly TRBD1 (6 bases). V was clipped by 10 bases and J by 6 bases, with 15 bases between them. The CDR3 is 13 amino acids. Germline lookup yields CDR1 MNHNS and CDR2 SASEGT. This CDR3 reads CATYRDSDEKLFF. As DNA, the CDR3 is TGTGCCACCTACAGGGATTCGGATGAAAAACTGTTTTTT.

The rearrangement joins TRBV19 to TRBJ2-7; tentatively, D is TRBD1 (6 bases). Germline V gene data show CDR1 as LNHDA and CDR2 as SQIVND (reference sequence). The CDR3 covers 14 residues. The V and J ends lost 6 bases and 2 bases respectively, with 14 bases between them. CDR3 DNA: TGTGCCAGTAGCCCCACCGGACAGACCTACGAGCAGTACTTC. Translating gives CASSPTGQTYEQYF.

This clone occurred a few times. J is TRBJ2-7 and V is TRBV15; unclear D gene. Trimming took 0 bases from V and 4 from J, leaving 7 bases between them. CDR3 length: 13 residues. Looked up from germline, CDR1 is LNHNV and CDR2 is YYDKDF (reference sequence). CDR3 region: CATSRDHAYEQYF. The CDR3 DNA sequence: TGTGCCACCAGCAGAGATCACGCGTACGAGCAGTACTTC. Combining the CDR3 with reference TRBV15 and TRBJ2-7 gives the whole variable domain DAMVIQNPRYQVTQFGKPVTLSCSQTLNHNVMYWYQQKSSQAPKLLFHYYDKDFNNEADTPDNFQSRRPNTSFCFLDIRSPGLGDTAMYLCATSRDHAYEQYFGPGTRLTVT.

CDR3 sequence: CASSESAGTGSYNEQFF. In DNA, the CDR3 is TGTGCCAGCAGTGAAAGTGCGGGGACAGGGAGCTACAATGAGCAGTTCTTC. This chain uses TRBV2 with TRBJ2-1; the match to TRBD1 covers 9 bases. The CDR3 covers 17 residues. CDR1 SNHLY and CDR2 FYNNEI come from the germline V gene. The trim removed 2 bases at V and 3 bases at J, leaving 8 bases unmatched.

The chain links TRBV11-2 to TRBJ2-2; 8 bases map to TRBD1. The CDR3 covers 13 residues. After removal of 8 bases from V and 7 bases from J, the junction contained 6 bases not matched to a gene. Germline CDR1 and CDR2: SGHAT and FQNNGV. CDR3 region: CASRFDRGGELFF. The DNA for the CDR3 is TGTGCCAGCCGTTTTGACAGGGGCGGGGAGCTGTTTTTT.

Written as DNA, the CDR3 is TGTGCCAGTCGCCTGGGAGCGGCAGGATCCTACGAGCAGTACTTC. Translation: CASRLGAAGSYEQYF. The chain recombines TRBV19 with TRBJ2-7; TRBD2 might be the D (5 bases). The CDR3 loop spans 15 amino acids. Deletions cut 8 bases from V and 1 base from J, with 18 bases between. Germline CDR1 LNHDA, CDR2 SQIVND (reference sequence).

This sequence joins TRBV2 and TRBJ1-5; no definite D call. The CDR3 is made up of 12 amino acids. CDR1 is SNHLY, CDR2 FYNNEI, per germline. V was cut by 2 bases and J by 4 bases, with 3 bases left in between. The CDR3 here is CASSEPNQPQHF. DNA of the CDR3: TGTGCCAGCAGTGAACCTAATCAGCCCCAGCATTTT.

The chain couples TRBV5-1 to TRBJ2-5; D is uncertain. The CDR3 consists of 14 residues. Per germline, CDR1 SGHRS and CDR2 YFSETQ. V lost 1 base, J lost 1 base, and 8 bases lay in between. The CDR3 region has the DNA TGCGCCAGCAGCTTGTATGGCATCCAAGAGACCCAGTACTTC. It yields the protein CASSLYGIQETQYF.

The rearrangement uses TRBV6-1 and TRBJ2-2; perhaps TRBD2 as D (5 bases). CDR1 and CDR2 from the germline V gene are MNHNS and SASEGT. There are 15 residues in the CDR3. Trimming took off 11 bases at V and 0 bases at J, with 16 bases between the two ends. DNA for the CDR3: TGTGCCGGAGGAAGGAGACACACGAACACCGGGGAGCTGTTTTTT. Amino acid sequence: CAGGRRHTNTGELFF.